The subject of this entry is one T cell receptor (beta chain). This entry is derived from a study of T cell changes during pregnancy in multiple sclerosis. Repertoires were generated with immunoSEQ multiplex PCR, while TCRdb's copy carries only in-frame clones and drops some. The table records 90,000 to 100,000 clones, 94% of them present only once. Trimming pared 5 bases from V and 9 bases from J, leaving 20 bases between. The CDR3 spans 14 residues. Germline lookup yields CDR1 SGHVS and CDR2 FQNEAQ. The receptor was isolated from a female donor with multiple sclerosis, enrolled in a pregnancy study. The chain joins TRBV7-8 to TRBJ2-7; weak D call: TRBD2 (5 bases). The starting material was peripheral blood, obtained in the third trimester of pregnancy. CDR3 coding DNA: TGTGCCAGCAGCGGTTCTAGCTCAACTACATCGCAGTACTTC. Its translation is CASSGSSSTTSQYF.